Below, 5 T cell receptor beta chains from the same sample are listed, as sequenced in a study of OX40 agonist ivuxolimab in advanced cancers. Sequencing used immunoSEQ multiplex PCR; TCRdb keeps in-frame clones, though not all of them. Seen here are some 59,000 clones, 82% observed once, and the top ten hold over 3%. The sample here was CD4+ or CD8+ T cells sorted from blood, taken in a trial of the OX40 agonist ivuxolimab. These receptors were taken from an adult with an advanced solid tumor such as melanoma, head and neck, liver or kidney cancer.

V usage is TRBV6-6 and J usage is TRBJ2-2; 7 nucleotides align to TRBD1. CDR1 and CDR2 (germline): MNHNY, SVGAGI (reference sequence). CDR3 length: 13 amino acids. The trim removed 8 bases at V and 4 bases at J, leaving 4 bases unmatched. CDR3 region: CASGQATTGELFF. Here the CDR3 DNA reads TGTGCCAGCGGACAGGCGACCACCGGGGAGCTGTTTTTT.

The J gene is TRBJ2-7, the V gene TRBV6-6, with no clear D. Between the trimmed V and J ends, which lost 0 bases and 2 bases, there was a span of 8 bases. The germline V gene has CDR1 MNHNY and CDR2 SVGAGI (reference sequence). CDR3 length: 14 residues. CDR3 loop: CASSYSGPAYEQYF. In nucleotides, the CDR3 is TGTGCCAGCAGTTACTCAGGACCGGCCTACGAGCAGTACTTC.

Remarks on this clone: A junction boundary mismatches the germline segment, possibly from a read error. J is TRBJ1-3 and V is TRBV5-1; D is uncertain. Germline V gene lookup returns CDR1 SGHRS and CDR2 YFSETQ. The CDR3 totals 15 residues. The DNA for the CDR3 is TGCGCCAGCACCTTGGACCTGAGCTCTGGAAACACCATATATTTT. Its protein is CASTLDLSSGNTIYF.

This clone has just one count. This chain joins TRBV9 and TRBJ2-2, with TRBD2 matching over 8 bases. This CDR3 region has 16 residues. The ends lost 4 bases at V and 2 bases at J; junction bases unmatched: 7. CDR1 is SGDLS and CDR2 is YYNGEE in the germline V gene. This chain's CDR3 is CASSPPGGQNTGELFF. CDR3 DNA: TGTGCCAGCAGCCCCCCGGGGGGGCAAAACACCGGGGAGCTGTTTTTT.

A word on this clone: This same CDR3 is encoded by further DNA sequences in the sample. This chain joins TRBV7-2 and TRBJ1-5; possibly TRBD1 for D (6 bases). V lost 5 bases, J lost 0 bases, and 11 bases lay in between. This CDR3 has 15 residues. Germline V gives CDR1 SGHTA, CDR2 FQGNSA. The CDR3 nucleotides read TGTGCCAGCAGCCTTGGGGGCTATAGCAATCAGCCCCAGCATTTT. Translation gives CASSLGGYSNQPQHF.